The sequence of this TCR beta chain was determined in a study of Ad26.COV2.S vaccination and SARS-CoV-2 variants. Germline V gene sequence: CDR1 SQVTM, CDR2 ANQGSEA. Trimming took 6 bases from V and 1 from J, leaving 13 bases between them. CDR3 length: 13 amino acids. Produced via immunoSEQ multiplex PCR; TCRdb's table is partial and in-frame only. The sample carries about 350,000 clones, 88% recorded once. The treatment is: approximately 18 received Ad26.COV2.S at low or high dose, single or two shots; several received placebo; per-sample allocation not given. Samples came from day 63 after the first vaccine or placebo injection.

The TCR was taken from a person between 18 and 65 years old who received the Ad26.COV2.S COVID-19 vaccine or a placebo. This material consisted of peripheral blood, taken in a trial of Ad26.COV2.S vaccine versus placebo. The rearrangement joins TRBV29-1 to TRBJ2-7; D tentatively fits TRBD1 or TRBD2 (5 bases each). CDR3 loop: CSVIGAASYEQYF. The CDR3, as DNA: TGCAGCGTCATCGGGGCGGCTTCCTACGAGCAGTACTTC.